Following are 27 T cell receptor beta chains from one sample sequenced in a study of shared clonotypes between healthy human individuals. Some clones are missing from TCRdb's copy, which holds only in-frame ones; the method was immunoSEQ multiplex PCR. The sample yields more than 450,000 clones, 79% seen once. The sequenced sample was PBMCs. The receptors derive from a woman in her thirties or forties in good health. Some clones in this sample may be carry-over from other donors' samples.

V gene TRBV7-3 combines with J gene TRBJ2-1; tentative D call: TRBD2 (5 bases). Germline loops: CDR1 SGHTA, CDR2 FQGTGA. With 1 base removed from V and 0 bases from J, the gap between germline ends came to 7 bases. The CDR3 extends over 15 amino acids. The CDR3 spells CASSLRGISYNEQFF. CDR3 nucleotide sequence: TGTGCCAGCAGCTTAAGAGGGATCTCCTACAATGAGCAGTTCTTC.

This chain joins TRBV6-6 and TRBJ1-1; D gene uncertain. Germline CDR1 and CDR2: MNHNY and SVGAGI (reference sequence). The CDR3 runs 11 residues. V was pared by 6 bases and J by 11 bases, with 13 bases between. The CDR3 DNA reads as TGTGCCAGCAGAAATAAATCTGGGGCTTTCTTT. Translating gives CASRNKSGAFF.

The genes are TRBV5-1 and TRBJ2-5; tentatively, D is TRBD1 or TRBD2 (6 bases each). The CDR3 spans 14 residues. In germline, CDR1 is SGHRS, CDR2 YFSETQ. Trimming left V 3 bases short and J 4 bases short, with 13 bases between. CDR3 DNA: TGCGCCAGCAGCTCACCGGAGGGGGGAGAGACCCAGTACTTC. Its translation: CASSSPEGGETQYF. The variable domain in full, with the rest retrieved from reference TRBV5-1 and TRBJ2-5, is KAGVTQTPRYLIKTRGQQVTLSCSPISGHRSVSWYQQTPGQGLQFLFEYFSETQRNKGNFPGRFSGRQFSNSRSEMNVSTLELGDSALYLCASSSPEGGETQYFGPGTRLLVL.

The chain recombines TRBV4-2 with TRBJ2-7; tentatively, D is TRBD2 (6 bases). From germline, CDR1 is LGHNA and CDR2 YNFKEQ. The CDR3 has 16 residues. Deletions cut 0 bases from V and 4 bases from J, with 16 bases between. CDR3 loop: CASSQDVRTIKYEQYF. The CDR3 bases are TGTGCCAGCAGCCAAGATGTTCGGACTATAAAATACGAGCAGTACTTC.

V and J are TRBV10-3 and TRBJ2-7; 9 nucleotides match TRBD1. CDR3 length equals 13 residues. Germline V gene sequence: CDR1 ENHRY, CDR2 SYGVKD. With 6 bases clipped from V and 4 bases from J, the junction kept 4 bases outside the gene matches. The CDR3 DNA is TGTGCCATCAGGGGACAGGGCCGGTACGAGCAGTACTTC. Its translation is CAIRGQGRYEQYF.

The V gene is TRBV7-2, the J gene TRBJ2-1; D remains ambiguous. This CDR3 is built from 14 residues. V dropped 1 base and J dropped 5 bases, with 9 bases sitting between them. Germline V gene lookup returns CDR1 SGHTA and CDR2 FQGNSA. In nucleotides, the CDR3 is TGTGCCAGCAGCTTAGTAAGGTCAAACAATGAGCAGTTCTTC. Translation: CASSLVRSNNEQFF.

This clone occurred once. V is TRBV19 and J is TRBJ1-2; a weak D match, TRBD1 (5 bases). The CDR3 covers 13 residues. Looked up from germline, CDR1 is LNHDA and CDR2 is SQIVND (reference sequence). V was pared by 6 bases and J by 4 bases, with 12 bases between. CDR3 residues: CASRPGGSYGYTF. DNA for the CDR3: TGTGCCAGTAGGCCGGGGGGTAGCTATGGCTACACCTTC.

The genes are TRBV10-3 and TRBJ2-2; D ambiguous. The CDR3 covers 14 residues. In germline, CDR1 is ENHRY, CDR2 SYGVKD. The V gene lost 7 bases and the J gene lost 6 bases, with 15 bases spanning the gap. This CDR3 reads CAIKRLLGAGELFF. The CDR3 coding sequence is TGTGCCATCAAAAGATTGTTAGGAGCCGGGGAGCTGTTTTTT.

This chain joins TRBV5-1 and TRBJ2-2, with TRBD2 matching over 12 bases. Germline CDR1 and CDR2: SGHRS and YFSETQ. V trimming: 0 bases; J trimming: 7 bases; junction bases outside the gene matches: 7. There are 17 residues in the CDR3. CDR3 protein: CASSLAASGRADGELFF. Written as DNA, the CDR3 is TGCGCCAGCAGCTTGGCCGCTAGCGGGAGGGCCGACGGGGAGCTGTTTTTT.

The rearrangement uses TRBV28 and TRBJ1-5, with 9 bases fitting TRBD1. Trimming cost V 5 bases and J 1 base; bases outside gene matches: 12. Germline CDR1 and CDR2: MDHEN and SYDVKM. The CDR3 spans 18 residues. This chain's CDR3 is CASSGGQGWIMSNQPQHF. CDR3 in DNA: TGTGCCAGCAGTGGGGGACAGGGTTGGATAATGAGCAATCAGCCCCAGCATTTT.

This clone has more than one count but fewer than ten. This chain connects TRBV2 to TRBJ2-3, with D possibly matching TRBD2 (6 bases). From germline, CDR1 is SNHLY and CDR2 FYNNEI. V was pared by 6 bases and J by 1 base, with 11 bases between. This CDR3 spans 14 amino acids. CDR3 loop: CASSRESGTDTQYF. The DNA for the CDR3 is TGTGCCAGCAGCCGGGAGTCGGGCACAGATACGCAGTATTTT. The complete variable domain, with remaining parts taken from reference TRBV2 and TRBJ2-3, reads EPEVTQTPSHQVTQMGQEVILRCVPISNHLYFYWYRQILGQKVEFLVSFYNNEISEKSEIFDDQFSVERPDGSNFTLKIRSTKLEDSAMYFCASSRESGTDTQYFGPGTRLTVL.

The chain joins TRBV5-1 to TRBJ2-1; 9 bases match TRBD1. Per germline, CDR1 SGHRS and CDR2 YFSETQ. V gave up 0 bases and J gave up 8 bases; unmatched junction bases: 6. CDR3 size: 15 residues. The CDR3 region is CASSLGTGDNDEQFF. CDR3 DNA sequence: TGCGCCAGCAGCTTGGGGACAGGGGATAACGATGAGCAGTTCTTC.

This chain connects TRBV5-1 to TRBJ2-1, with 10 bases fitting TRBD2. CDR3 length equals 15 residues. The germline V gene encodes CDR1 SGHRS and CDR2 YFSETQ. The junction had 9 bases not matched to a gene; V was cut back by 6 bases and J by 6 bases. CDR3 nucleotides: TGCGCCAGCACCGACCTAGCGGGAGTTACCAATGAGCAGTTCTTC. Its translation: CASTDLAGVTNEQFF.

This chain joins TRBV4-3 and TRBJ2-5; 10 bases are shared with TRBD2. V trimming: 1 base; J trimming: 3 bases; junction bases outside the gene matches: 8. The CDR3 length is 17 residues. CDR1 is LGHNA, CDR2 YSLEER, per germline. The CDR3 reads CASSQGIAGGGEETQYF. The CDR3 nucleotides are TGCGCCAGCAGCCAAGGTATAGCGGGAGGCGGGGAAGAGACCCAGTACTTC.

V usage is TRBV19 and J usage is TRBJ2-7, with a tentative D call TRBD1 (5 bases). The V and J ends lost 6 bases and 3 bases respectively, with 15 bases between them. There are 14 residues in the CDR3. Looked up from germline, CDR1 is LNHDA and CDR2 is SQIVND (reference sequence). The CDR3 bases are TGTGCCAGTAGGTCTGGGGCAGGTTTCTACGAGCAGTACTTC. This encodes CASRSGAGFYEQYF.

The chain links TRBV10-2 to TRBJ1-2; D is undetermined. V dropped 4 bases and J dropped 4 bases, with 4 bases sitting between them. The germline V gene encodes CDR1 WSHSY and CDR2 SAAADI. The CDR3 totals 11 residues. The CDR3 loop is CASSAGYGYTF. The CDR3, as DNA: TGCGCCAGCAGTGCCGGCTATGGCTACACCTTC.

V and J are TRBV5-8 and TRBJ1-5; unclear D gene. This CDR3 is built from 15 residues. Germline V gives CDR1 SGHTS, CDR2 YDEGEE. With 0 bases removed from V and 2 bases from J, the gap between germline ends came to 9 bases. The CDR3 sequence is CASSLAAEGNQPQHF. CDR3 sequence (DNA): TGTGCCAGCAGCTTGGCAGCAGAGGGCAATCAGCCCCAGCATTTT.

The chain is built from TRBV2 and TRBJ2-7; weak D call: TRBD1 (5 bases). CDR3 size: 12 residues. Germline V lookup: CDR1 SNHLY, CDR2 FYNNEI. V lost 5 bases to trimming and J lost 9 bases, with 14 bases between them. The CDR3 nucleotides read TGTGCCAGCAGTCCACTCACTACAGGGCAGTACTTC. The encoded protein is CASSPLTTGQYF.

J is TRBJ2-3 and V is TRBV10-3, with D possibly TRBD2 on 9 matching bases. The CDR3 covers 14 residues. CDR1 is ENHRY, CDR2 SYGVKD, per germline. V was pared by 8 bases and J by 4 bases, with 16 bases between. In DNA, the CDR3 is TGTGCCATCCAGGGGGCGGGAGGGCCAGATACGCAGTATTTT. Its translation is CAIQGAGGPDTQYF.

This chain uses TRBV7-9 with TRBJ1-3; perhaps TRBD1 as D (6 bases). CDR1 and CDR2 (germline): SEHNR, FQNEAQ (reference sequence). Trimming took 5 bases from V and 4 from J, leaving 12 bases between them. The CDR3 spans 14 residues. CDR3 loop: CASSTDRSGNTIYF. In DNA, the CDR3 is TGTGCCAGCAGCACCGACAGGTCGGGAAACACCATATATTTT.

This chain links TRBV28 with TRBJ2-2; TRBD2 matches 8 bases. The trim removed 4 bases at V and 1 base at J, leaving 2 bases unmatched. CDR1 is MDHEN, CDR2 SYDVKM, per germline. CDR3 length: 15 residues. The CDR3 is CASSSSGRNTGELFF. The CDR3 coding sequence is TGTGCCAGCAGTTCCAGCGGGAGGAACACCGGGGAGCTGTTTTTT.

This chain uses TRBV6-1 with TRBJ1-1; 7 positions match TRBD1. V trimming: 3 bases; J trimming: 1 base; junction bases outside the gene matches: 8. The CDR3 runs 16 residues. Germline lookup yields CDR1 MNHNS and CDR2 SASEGT. Here the CDR3 DNA reads TGTGCCAGCAGTGATCAGGGGGATGTCAGGAACACTGAAGCTTTCTTT. This gives the protein CASSDQGDVRNTEAFF.

The rearrangement links TRBV6-6 to TRBJ1-5; no reliable D call. CDR1 and CDR2 (germline): MNHNY, SVGAGI (reference sequence). CDR3 length: 14 residues. The V end was cut by 4 bases, the J end by 5 bases, with 12 bases between. The CDR3 sequence: CASSLFQVDQPQHF. CDR3 DNA sequence: TGTGCCAGCAGTTTATTCCAGGTAGATCAGCCCCAGCATTTT.

V is TRBV5-1 and J is TRBJ2-2; D is uncertain. The germline V and J ends were trimmed by 0 bases and 2 bases, with 5 bases remaining between them. CDR1 is SGHRS, CDR2 YFSETQ, per germline. CDR3 length equals 14 residues. The CDR3 here is CASSLEVNTGELFF. DNA for the CDR3: TGCGCCAGCAGCTTGGAAGTTAACACCGGGGAGCTGTTTTTT. Full variable domain (outside the CDR3, taken from reference TRBV5-1 and TRBJ2-2): KAGVTQTPRYLIKTRGQQVTLSCSPISGHRSVSWYQQTPGQGLQFLFEYFSETQRNKGNFPGRFSGRQFSNSRSEMNVSTLELGDSALYLCASSLEVNTGELFFGEGSRLTVL.

The chain joins TRBV28 to TRBJ2-7; no definite D call. There are 14 residues in the CDR3. In germline, CDR1 is MDHEN, CDR2 SYDVKM. The V end lost 4 bases, the J end lost 0 bases, and 10 bases lay between the germline ends. CDR3 amino acids: CASSSLDGSYEQYF. CDR3 nucleotide sequence: TGTGCCAGCAGTTCCCTGGACGGCTCCTACGAGCAGTACTTC.

About this clone itself: This is likely an artifact of a read error, given a far larger clone one base away. This sample also contains other DNA sequences that code for the same CDR3. The chain is built from TRBV5-1 and TRBJ2-3; D gene uncertain. Germline V gene data show CDR1 as SGHRS and CDR2 as YFSETQ. The CDR3 is made up of 11 amino acids. V lost 4 bases to trimming and J lost 2 bases, with 2 bases between them. CDR3 sequence reads: CASSITDTQYF. In DNA, the CDR3 is TGCGCCAGCAGCATCACAGATACGCAGTATTTT.

The V gene is TRBV28, the J gene TRBJ1-5; tentatively, D is TRBD1 (5 bases). The CDR3 is 15 residues long. V lost 4 bases to trimming and J lost 5 bases, with 15 bases between them. Germline assignment: CDR1 MDHEN and CDR2 SYDVKM. This chain's CDR3 is CASSSPAGHDQPQHF. The DNA of the CDR3 is TGTGCCAGCAGTTCCCCGGCAGGGCACGATCAGCCCCAGCATTTT.